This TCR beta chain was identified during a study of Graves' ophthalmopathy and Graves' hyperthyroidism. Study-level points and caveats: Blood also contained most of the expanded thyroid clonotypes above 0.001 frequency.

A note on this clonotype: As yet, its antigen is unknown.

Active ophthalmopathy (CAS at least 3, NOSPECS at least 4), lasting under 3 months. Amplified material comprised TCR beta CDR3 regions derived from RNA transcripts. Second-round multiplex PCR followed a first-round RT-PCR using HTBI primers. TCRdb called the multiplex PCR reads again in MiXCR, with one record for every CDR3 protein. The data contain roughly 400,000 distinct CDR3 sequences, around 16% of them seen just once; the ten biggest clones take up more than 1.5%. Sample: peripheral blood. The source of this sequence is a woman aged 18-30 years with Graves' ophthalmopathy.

The CDR3 DNA reads as TGTGCCACTCGACAGGGTGGTGACGCTTTCTTT. It yields the protein CATRQGGDAFF. The chain is built from TRBV6-1 and TRBJ1-1; TRBD1 matches 7 bases. This CDR3 has 11 residues. V dropped 10 bases and J dropped 11; count of bases not matched to a gene: 10. Germline V gene data show CDR1 as MNHNS and CDR2 as SASEGT.